This T cell receptor beta chain comes out of a study of Ad26.COV2.S vaccination and SARS-CoV-2 variants. Study summary: The COV1001 Ad26.COV2.S trial arm included the donor. The authors gave Ad26.COV2.S intramuscularly, either once or twice 56 days apart.

Noted treatment: around 19 received Ad26.COV2.S at low or high dose, single or two shots; about 5 received placebo; per-sample allocation not given. On day 63 after the first injection, vaccine and placebo recipients gave samples. Findings of the study overall: Similar non-spike TCR breadth was observed in recipients of vaccine and of placebo. Overall T cell responses may have been underestimated by the analyses of TCR breadth and depth.

Per the germline V gene, CDR1 is SGHAT and CDR2 is FQNNGV. The CDR3 covers 12 residues. V lost 1 base and J 9 bases, leaving 10 bases between the germline ends. Details on this clone: Antigen specificity is unknown.

Libraries were prepared by immunoSEQ multiplex PCR; TCRdb keeps only in-frame clonotypes and omits some of them. This table holds a few hundred thousand clones, about 92% found once. This chain links TRBV11-2 with TRBJ2-7; unclear D gene. This specimen was peripheral blood, taken in a trial of Ad26.COV2.S vaccine versus placebo. The source is a person aged 18-60 years who received the Ad26.COV2.S COVID-19 vaccine or a placebo. Written as DNA, the CDR3 is TGTGCCAGCAGCTTAGCGGCAGGCGGGCAGTACTTC. Protein: CASSLAAGGQYF.